The 18 T cell receptor beta chains listed next were all sequenced from one sample in a study of Graves' ophthalmopathy and Graves' hyperthyroidism. TCR beta CDR3 amplification used RNA transcripts. The authors performed first-round RT-PCR with HTBI primers and then a second-round multiplex PCR. TCRdb recomputed calls from the multiplex PCR reads with MiXCR, one row per CDR3 protein. The repertoire holds about 740,000 distinct CDR3 sequences, 35% to 50% seen once, with roughly 45% in the top ten. Sequenced: peripheral blood. The source is an adult man with Graves' ophthalmopathy.

This sequence joins TRBV7-2 and TRBJ2-2; D possibly corresponds to TRBD2 (6 bases). CDR3 size: 15 residues. The V and J ends lost 5 bases and 6 bases respectively, with 16 bases between them. Germline V gene sequence: CDR1 SGHTA, CDR2 FQGNSA. CDR3 sequence reads: CASSQRLGGAGELFF. In nucleotides, the CDR3 is TGTGCCAGCAGCCAAAGACTAGGAGGGGCCGGGGAGCTGTTTTTT.

The V gene is TRBV12-3 or TRBV12-4, the J gene TRBJ2-7; D is tentatively TRBD1 or TRBD2 (5 bases each). The germline V and J ends were trimmed by 11 bases and 2 bases, with 19 bases remaining between them. This CDR3 comprises 14 residues. CDR3 DNA sequence: TGTGCCGGGGTATGGGACGTAGCCACCTACGAGCAGTACTTC. Protein sequence: CAGVWDVATYEQYF.

V and J are TRBV20-1 and TRBJ2-5, with D maybe TRBD1 (5 bases). CDR3 length equals 13 residues. CDR1 is DFQATT and CDR2 is SNEGSKA in the germline V gene (reference sequence). The V and J ends lost 2 bases and 5 bases respectively, with 12 bases between them. The CDR3 nucleotides read TGCAGTGCTAGAAAGGGGTTTGGGGAGACCCAGTACTTC. This codes for CSARKGFGETQYF.

The chain couples TRBV7-9 to TRBJ2-3, with D tentatively TRBD2 (6 bases). Deletions cut 5 bases from V and 0 bases from J, with 18 bases between. The germline gives CDR1 SEHNR, CDR2 FQNEAQ (reference sequence). This CDR3 comprises 17 residues. The CDR3 bases are TGTGCCAGCAGCCCTATTGGCGCTAGCGCCAGCACAGATACGCAGTATTTT. It translates to CASSPIGASASTDTQYF.

In its sample, this clonotype was seen many times. V and J are TRBV25-1 and TRBJ1-5, with a possible D match to TRBD1 (5 bases). CDR3 length equals 14 residues. The germline gives CDR1 MGHDK, CDR2 SYGVNS. Trimming stripped 8 bases from V and 6 bases from J, with 17 bases between. CDR3 region: CASAGGGNGQPQHF. Here the CDR3 DNA reads TGTGCCAGCGCCGGGGGGGGTAACGGTCAGCCCCAGCATTTT.

This clonotype was counted at least ten times. V is TRBV24-1 and J is TRBJ2-2; 12 positions agree with TRBD2. This CDR3 spans 16 amino acids. The V gene end was trimmed by 9 bases and the J gene end by 4 bases; junction bases not matched to a gene: 8. Germline V gene sequence: CDR1 KGHDR, CDR2 SFDVKD. The CDR3 here is CATQGLAGSSTGELFF. CDR3 nucleotide sequence: TGTGCCACCCAAGGACTAGCGGGATCCAGCACCGGGGAGCTGTTTTTT.

The rearrangement uses TRBV11-2 and TRBJ2-7; 10 bases line up with TRBD2. Trimming cost V 5 bases and J 6 bases; bases outside gene matches: 13. The length of the CDR3 is 16 residues. Germline CDR1 SGHAT, CDR2 FQNNGV. The DNA of the CDR3 is TGTGCCAGCAGCCCGGTGACTAGCGGGCGCTACGGCGAGCAGTACTTC. Its translation: CASSPVTSGRYGEQYF.

This clonotype was seen a single time. The chain couples TRBV29-1 to TRBJ2-5; a weak D match, TRBD2 (5 bases). Trimming stripped 5 bases from V and 6 bases from J, with 16 bases between. This CDR3 is 13 amino acids long. CDR1 SQVTM and CDR2 ANQGSEA come from the germline V gene. Here the CDR3 reads CSVSGRTGKTQYF. In DNA, the CDR3 is TGCAGCGTTAGTGGTAGGACCGGGAAGACCCAGTACTTC.

V usage is TRBV25-1 and J usage is TRBJ2-7; the match to TRBD1 covers 10 bases. J gave up 5 bases and V 3 bases, and 10 bases lay outside the gene matches. The CDR3 runs to 16 residues. Germline V lookup: CDR1 MGHDK, CDR2 SYGVNS. CDR3 sequence reads: CASSDSAGTGEHEQYF. Here the CDR3 DNA reads TGTGCCAGCAGTGATAGTGCCGGGACAGGGGAACACGAGCAGTACTTC.

This clonotype was seen repeatedly, ten times or more. The chain carries TRBV5-1 and TRBJ2-7; 8 nucleotides match TRBD1. Per the germline V gene, CDR1 is SGHRS and CDR2 is YFSETQ. The V gene end was trimmed by 4 bases and the J gene end by 3 bases; junction bases not matched to a gene: 6. The CDR3 spans 14 residues. For the CDR3, the DNA is TGCGCCAGCAGCGGGGGACAGGCACACTACGAGCAGTACTTC. Translated, it gives CASSGGQAHYEQYF.

This clonotype was observed a few times. The chain joins TRBV7-9 to TRBJ1-5; 7 bases align to TRBD1. Germline V gives CDR1 SEHNR, CDR2 FQNEAQ (reference sequence). With 5 bases clipped from V and 7 bases from J, the junction kept 8 bases outside the gene matches. The CDR3 runs to 14 residues. CDR3 amino acids: CASSPTGARQPQHF. CDR3 in DNA: TGTGCCAGCAGCCCCACAGGGGCCAGGCAGCCCCAGCATTTT.

CDR3 nucleotide sequence: TGTGCCAGCAGCTTAGGCCGGGACAGGGGAACCTACGAGCAGTACTTC. Its protein is CASSLGRDRGTYEQYF. The J gene is TRBJ2-7, the V gene TRBV7-9, with TRBD1 identical over 10 bases. Germline V CDR1 and CDR2: SEHNR, FQNEAQ (reference sequence). V was pared by 1 base and J by 2 bases, with 5 bases of the junction left unmatched. The CDR3 totals 16 residues.

There are many counts of this clonotype. The V and J genes are TRBV11-2 and TRBJ2-5; 8 bases are shared with TRBD2. CDR3 length: 15 residues. From germline, CDR1 is SGHAT and CDR2 FQNNGV. V trimming: 0 bases; J trimming: 4 bases; junction bases outside the gene matches: 4. CDR3 sequence reads: CASSLDGGALETQYF. In DNA, the CDR3 is TGTGCCAGCAGCTTAGACGGGGGGGCCCTAGAGACCCAGTACTTC.

This clonotype was detected only a few times. V and J are TRBV7-2 and TRBJ1-1; TRBD1 is a possible D gene (6 bases). The length of the CDR3 is 17 residues. Germline CDR1 SGHTA, CDR2 FQGNSA. V lost 3 bases and J lost 4, with 21 bases in between. This CDR3 is CASSLRSGGAWVTEAFF. The CDR3, as DNA: TGTGCCAGCAGCTTGAGGTCGGGGGGCGCTTGGGTCACTGAAGCTTTCTTT.

The CDR3 DNA reads TGCAGCGTTGAAGAGCCTGACACCGGGGAGCTGTTTTTT. Translation: CSVEEPDTGELFF. The rearrangement uses TRBV29-1 and TRBJ2-2; D remains ambiguous. This CDR3 comprises 13 residues. Trimming pared 0 bases from V and 3 bases from J, leaving 5 bases between. CDR1 is SQVTM and CDR2 is ANQGSEA in the germline V gene.

This rearrangement joins TRBV25-1 to TRBJ1-2, with D uncertain. Trimming removed 7 bases from V and 8 bases from J, with 8 bases in between. Per the germline V gene, CDR1 is MGHDK and CDR2 is SYGVNS. This CDR3 contains 10 residues. DNA for the CDR3: TGTGCCAGCATGGGAAGAGGCTACACCTTC. This gives the protein CASMGRGYTF.

V gene TRBV2 combines with J gene TRBJ1-2; tentatively, D is TRBD1 (6 bases). The CDR3 covers 15 residues. Trimming shortened V by 6 bases and J by 8 bases, and 22 bases separated the two germline ends. Germline V lookup: CDR1 SNHLY, CDR2 FYNNEI. The CDR3 DNA reads as TGTGCCAGCAGCTCCCCGCCCAGGGGAGTCAGCGGCTACACCTTC. It translates to CASSSPPRGVSGYTF.

This clonotype appeared a single time. The V gene is TRBV19, the J gene TRBJ2-7; 8 bases map to TRBD1. CDR3 size: 18 residues. Per germline, CDR1 LNHDA and CDR2 SQIVND (reference sequence). V lost 5 bases to trimming and J lost 3 bases; unmatched junction nucleotides: 18. The CDR3 nucleotides read TGTGCCAGTAGTCTAAAATGGGGACAGGCCCCCTCACTCTACGAGCAGTACTTC. Translation: CASSLKWGQAPSLYEQYF.